Below are 18 T cell receptor beta chains sequenced from a single sample in a study of control samples from healthy donors and cancer patients. This table comes from immunoSEQ multiplex PCR, and its TCRdb copy is limited to in-frame clones, with some not included. The sample contains 45,000 to 60,000 clones, 85% to 95% of which appear only once. The specimen sequenced was blood. The receptors originated from a young man in good health.

This chain uses TRBV30 with TRBJ1-1; TRBD1 aligns across 9 bases. The CDR3 extends over 15 amino acids. J was trimmed by 5 bases and V by 3 bases; bases with no gene match: 10. CDR1 is GTSNPN, CDR2 SVGIG, per germline (reference sequence). The CDR3 region is CAWRGWDRASTEAFF. CDR3 DNA: TGTGCCTGGAGGGGTTGGGACAGGGCGAGTACTGAAGCTTTCTTT.

V usage is TRBV7-2 and J usage is TRBJ1-6; D is undetermined. Between the trimmed V and J ends, which lost 1 base and 0 bases, there was a span of 4 bases. This CDR3 region has 15 residues. From germline, CDR1 is SGHTA and CDR2 FQGNSA. The CDR3 DNA reads TGTGCCAGCAGCTTAGGAGGCTCCTATAATTCACCCCTCCACTTT. It specifies CASSLGGSYNSPLHF.

The rearrangement joins TRBV2 to TRBJ1-2, with TRBD1 matching 7 bases. Unmatched junction bases numbered 12, after V lost 6 bases and J lost 5 bases. The germline V gene encodes CDR1 SNHLY and CDR2 FYNNEI. This CDR3 region has 15 residues. The CDR3 coding sequence is TGTGCCAGCAGAAGTTTACAGGGGAAACGATATGGCTACACCTTC. Protein product: CASRSLQGKRYGYTF.

The genes are TRBV5-1 and TRBJ1-1; D gene unclear. Germline values: CDR1 SGHRS, CDR2 YFSETQ. V was clipped by 0 bases and J by 4 bases, with 10 bases between them. The CDR3 is made up of 14 amino acids. CDR3 region: CASSLGQVVTEAFF. CDR3 DNA: TGCGCCAGCAGCTTGGGTCAGGTTGTCACTGAAGCTTTCTTT.

CDR3 sequence: CASSPNGDTIYF. CDR3 sequence (DNA): TGTGCCAGCTCACCCAACGGGGACACCATATATTTT. V usage is TRBV18 and J usage is TRBJ1-3; D unclear. The CDR3 spans 12 residues. Per the germline V gene, CDR1 is KGHSH and CDR2 is LQKENI. V was cut by 3 bases and J by 8 bases, with 8 bases left in between.

The chain combines TRBV4-1 with TRBJ2-2; tentatively, D is TRBD1 or TRBD2 (6 bases each). The CDR3 loop spans 14 amino acids. Trimming removed 3 bases at V and 5 bases at J, with 10 bases between. Germline CDR1 reads MGHRA; CDR2 reads YSYEKL. CDR3 DNA: TGCGCCAGCAGCCACGGAGGGGGTACCGGGGAGCTGTTTTTT. This gives the protein CASSHGGGTGELFF.

This sequence joins TRBV19 and TRBJ2-7; D is ambiguous. V was cut by 7 bases and J by 4 bases, with 11 bases left in between. This CDR3 has 12 amino acids. CDR1 LNHDA and CDR2 SQIVND come from the germline V gene (reference sequence). CDR3 coding DNA: TGTGCCAGTACCAACGGAGTATACGAGCAGTACTTC. Translation gives CASTNGVYEQYF. The full variable domain, rest sourced from reference TRBV19 and TRBJ2-7, is DGGITQSPKYLFRKEGQNVTLSCEQNLNHDAMYWYRQDPGQGLRLIYYSQIVNDFQKGDIAEGYSVSREKKESFPLTVTSAQKNPTAFYLCASTNGVYEQYFGPGTRLTVT.

V usage is TRBV7-9 and J usage is TRBJ1-1; D is ambiguous. The CDR3 has 15 residues. V gave up 5 bases and J gave up 0 bases, with 13 bases separating them. From germline, CDR1 is SEHNR and CDR2 FQNEAQ (reference sequence). The CDR3 DNA follows: TGTGCCAGCAGCCCCGCCGGACCTATGAACACTGAAGCTTTCTTT. Encoded protein: CASSPAGPMNTEAFF.

The genes are TRBV6-1 and TRBJ1-2; a possible D gene is TRBD1 (5 bases). The ends were cut back, 2 bases at V and 8 bases at J, with 18 bases in the middle. Germline V gene lookup returns CDR1 MNHNS and CDR2 SASEGT. The CDR3 is 15 amino acids. The CDR3 here is CASSEPRALLRGYTF. CDR3 nucleotide sequence: TGTGCCAGCAGTGAACCCAGGGCCCTGTTACGGGGCTACACCTTC.

The J gene is TRBJ1-1, the V gene TRBV18; no clear D gene. The CDR3 runs 12 residues. Germline V gene data show CDR1 as KGHSH and CDR2 as LQKENI. V was cut by 3 bases and J by 1 base, with 3 bases left in between. The CDR3: CASSPPNTEAFF. The CDR3 nucleotides are TGTGCCAGCTCACCCCCGAACACTGAAGCTTTCTTT.

The DNA of the CDR3 is TGTGCCAGCAGCCAAGATCCTGACCCGAACACTGAAGCTTTCTTT. Amino acids: CASSQDPDPNTEAFF. The V call is TRBV4-2, the J call TRBJ1-1, with D unresolved. Per germline, CDR1 LGHNA and CDR2 YNFKEQ. The germline V and J ends were trimmed by 0 bases and 1 base, with 9 bases remaining between them. This CDR3 is built from 15 residues.

This chain connects TRBV6-5 to TRBJ2-1; 12 nucleotides align to TRBD2. This CDR3 has 15 residues. Trimming removed 10 bases from V and 8 bases from J; junction bases left unmatched: 12. Germline V gene lookup returns CDR1 MNHEY and CDR2 SVGAGI. CDR3 sequence (DNA): TGTGCCATCTCCGAAACTAGCGGGAGGTCCGATGAGCAGTTCTTC. This sequence encodes CAISETSGRSDEQFF.

J is TRBJ2-1 and V is TRBV9; D not resolved. Germline CDR1 SGDLS, CDR2 YYNGEE. V was trimmed by 2 bases and J by 8 bases, leaving 8 bases between them. This CDR3 is 12 amino acids long. CDR3 DNA: TGTGCCAGCAGCGTTATCAGCGATGAGCAGTTCTTC. Its protein is CASSVISDEQFF.

CDR3 protein: CSVGVESQTNEQFF. The CDR3 nucleotides read TGCAGCGTGGGGGTTGAAAGCCAGACCAATGAGCAGTTCTTC. This chain uses TRBV29-1 with TRBJ2-1; D is tentatively TRBD1 or TRBD2 (5 bases each). CDR1 and CDR2 from the germline V gene are SQVTM and ANQGSEA. Trimming left V 6 bases short and J 6 bases short, with 18 bases between. CDR3 length equals 14 residues.

The J gene is TRBJ1-2, the V gene TRBV6-1, with 8 bases fitting TRBD1. V shed 2 bases, J shed 0 bases, and the junction held 14 bases outside the gene matches. The CDR3 is 19 amino acids. Germline-derived CDR1 and CDR2 are MNHNS and SASEGT. CDR3 DNA sequence: TGTGCCAGCAGTGAATGGGCCGTGGCAGGGGGCAGAGCTAACTATGGCTACACCTTC. It codes for CASSEWAVAGGRANYGYTF.

A single count supports this clone. V is TRBV7-8 and J is TRBJ1-3; TRBD1 matches at 10 bases. Germline V gene data show CDR1 as SGHVS and CDR2 as FQNEAQ. The CDR3 contains 16 residues. V dropped 6 bases and J dropped 9; count of bases not matched to a gene: 14. The CDR3 region is CASSYNRDRGTSTIYF. DNA of the CDR3: TGTGCCAGCAGTTACAACCGGGACAGGGGTACGTCCACCATATATTTT.

This sequence joins TRBV7-3 and TRBJ1-2; 10 nucleotides line up with TRBD1. The junction had 11 bases not matched to a gene; V was cut back by 2 bases and J by 2 bases. This CDR3 comprises 18 residues. In germline, CDR1 is SGHTA, CDR2 FQGTGA. The CDR3 nucleotides are TGTGCCAGCAGCTTAGGTTTCGAGACAGGGGGCGCAAACTATGGCTACACCTTC. Its protein is CASSLGFETGGANYGYTF.

This clone was picked up one time. CDR3 nucleotides: TGTGCCAGTAGCCCGGGCCATGGCAGGGGCACTGAAGCTTTCTTT. It is translated as CASSPGHGRGTEAFF. The chain uses TRBV19 and TRBJ1-1; tentatively, D is TRBD1 (6 bases). From germline, CDR1 is LNHDA and CDR2 SQIVND (reference sequence). CDR3 length equals 15 residues. Trimming cost V 6 bases and J 4 bases, with 18 bases left between them.